The rows below give T cell receptor beta chains drawn from one sample of a study of early T cells in non-severe SARS-CoV-2 infection. TCRdb called the 5' RACE reads again in MiXCR, with one record for every CDR3 protein. The table includes about 59,000 distinct CDR3 sequences, approximately 13% detected once. The material was whole blood, obtained at baseline. Receptor source: an adult who was a healthcare worker with PCR-confirmed SARS-CoV-2 infection or an uninfected control (not recorded which). Each CDR3 is given with its conserved first and last residue. Each record gives: clone size, J gene, D gene, V gene, CDR3 length, CDR3 protein, CDR3 DNA. D genes are given only for firm matches. Where a row states a size, it is once, few, many or the class of an expanded clone; other rows omit it.

clone size: many
J gene: TRBJ2-5
D gene: NA
V gene: TRBV7-9
CDR3 length: 15
CDR3 protein: CASSLATGLQETQYF
CDR3 DNA: TGTGCCAGCAGCTTAGCAACAGGACTCCAAGAGACCCAGTACTTC

clone size: few
J gene: TRBJ2-1
D gene: TRBD2
V gene: TRBV5-1
CDR3 length: 18
CDR3 protein: CASSSNKAIPGLINEQFF
CDR3 DNA: TGCGCCAGCAGCTCTAACAAAGCTATTCCGGGACTAATTAATGAGCAGTTCTTC

clone size: few
J gene: TRBJ2-5
D gene: NA
V gene: TRBV14
CDR3 length: 15
CDR3 protein: CASSQAGVLVETQYF
CDR3 DNA: TGTGCCAGCAGCCAAGCAGGGGTCCTTGTCGAGACCCAGTACTTC

clone size: few
J gene: TRBJ2-1
D gene: TRBD2
V gene: TRBV28
CDR3 length: 16
CDR3 protein: CASSSRLAGENNEQFF
CDR3 DNA: TGTGCCAGCAGTTCCAGACTAGCAGGCGAAAACAATGAGCAGTTCTTC

clone size: NA
J gene: TRBJ1-1
D gene: NA
V gene: TRBV20-1
CDR3 length: 12
CDR3 protein: CSAKPGAYEAFF
CDR3 DNA: TGCAGTGCCAAGCCCGGCGCCTATGAAGCTTTCTTT

clone size: NA
J gene: TRBJ1-2
D gene: NA
V gene: TRBV9
CDR3 length: 17
CDR3 protein: CASSVDLSPGRPYGYTF
CDR3 DNA: TGTGCCAGCAGCGTAGATCTTTCACCGGGACGACCCTATGGCTACACCTTC

clone size: many
J gene: TRBJ2-1
D gene: NA
V gene: TRBV5-1
CDR3 length: 16
CDR3 protein: CASSSSAGGSYNEQFF
CDR3 DNA: TGCGCCAGCAGCTCCTCAGCCGGGGGCTCCTACAATGAGCAGTTCTTC

clone size: NA
J gene: TRBJ1-2
D gene: NA
V gene: TRBV11-2
CDR3 length: 13
CDR3 protein: CASSLGRGIGYTF
CDR3 DNA: TGTGCCAGCAGCTTAGGCAGGGGTATTGGCTACACCTTC

clone size: NA
J gene: TRBJ1-6
D gene: NA
V gene: TRBV12-3/TRBV12-4
CDR3 length: 15
CDR3 protein: CASTLKGPVNSPLHF
CDR3 DNA: TGTGCCAGCACCTTAAAGGGACCGGTTAATTCACCCCTCCACTTT

clone size: NA
J gene: TRBJ1-2
D gene: NA
V gene: TRBV27
CDR3 length: 11
CDR3 protein: CASFRVDGYTF
CDR3 DNA: TGTGCCAGCTTTAGGGTAGATGGCTACACCTTC

clone size: NA
J gene: TRBJ2-1
D gene: NA
V gene: TRBV29-1
CDR3 length: 14
CDR3 protein: CSVEKGSSYNEQFF
CDR3 DNA: TGCAGCGTTGAGAAGGGAAGCTCCTACAATGAGCAGTTCTTC

clone size: NA
J gene: TRBJ2-1
D gene: NA
V gene: TRBV4-3
CDR3 length: 15
CDR3 protein: CASSQDGGRDGEQFF
CDR3 DNA: TGCGCCAGCAGCCAAGATGGAGGCAGGGACGGTGAGCAGTTCTTC

clone size: NA
J gene: TRBJ2-1
D gene: TRBD2
V gene: TRBV11-3
CDR3 length: 15
CDR3 protein: CASSLTGTRANEQFF
CDR3 DNA: TGTGCCAGCAGCCTCACCGGGACTAGGGCGAATGAGCAGTTCTTC

clone size: few
J gene: TRBJ2-3
D gene: TRBD2
V gene: TRBV28
CDR3 length: 15
CDR3 protein: CASSLWTSGTDTQYF
CDR3 DNA: TGTGCCAGCAGTTTATGGACTAGCGGGACAGATACGCAGTATTTT

clone size: many
J gene: TRBJ2-7
D gene: NA
V gene: TRBV7-9
CDR3 length: 14
CDR3 protein: CASSTAGQTYEQYF
CDR3 DNA: TGTGCCAGCAGCACAGCGGGCCAAACCTACGAGCAGTACTTC

clone size: NA
J gene: TRBJ2-7
D gene: NA
V gene: TRBV5-1
CDR3 length: 18
CDR3 protein: CASSLDVTLGGPNYEQYF
CDR3 DNA: TGCGCCAGCAGCTTAGACGTTACCCTCGGGGGACCGAACTACGAGCAGTACTTC

clone size: NA
J gene: TRBJ2-1
D gene: NA
V gene: TRBV4-2
CDR3 length: 15
CDR3 protein: CASSQIPGADNEQFF
CDR3 DNA: TGTGCCAGCAGCCAAATCCCGGGAGCGGACAATGAGCAGTTCTTC

clone size: NA
J gene: TRBJ2-4
D gene: NA
V gene: TRBV28
CDR3 length: 14
CDR3 protein: CASSYRGPQNIQYF
CDR3 DNA: TGTGCCAGCAGTTATCGGGGGCCCCAAAACATTCAGTACTTC

clone size: few
J gene: TRBJ1-6
D gene: TRBD1
V gene: TRBV7-9
CDR3 length: 14
CDR3 protein: CASSLQGRNSPLHF
CDR3 DNA: TGTGCCAGCAGTTTACAGGGGAGGAATTCACCCCTCCACTTT

clone size: many
J gene: TRBJ1-4
D gene: NA
V gene: TRBV15
CDR3 length: 15
CDR3 protein: CATSREGVRGEKLFF
CDR3 DNA: TGTGCCACCAGCAGAGAAGGGGTTCGAGGTGAAAAACTGTTTTTT

clone size: NA
J gene: TRBJ2-2
D gene: NA
V gene: TRBV25-1
CDR3 length: 16
CDR3 protein: CASSDYRDTLTGELFF
CDR3 DNA: TGTGCCAGCAGTGATTATCGGGACACACTAACCGGGGAGCTGTTTTTT

clone size: few
J gene: TRBJ2-7
D gene: NA
V gene: TRBV7-2
CDR3 length: 17
CDR3 protein: CASSLGVPSALSYEQYF
CDR3 DNA: TGTGCCAGCAGCTTAGGAGTTCCTAGCGCCCTTTCCTACGAGCAGTACTTC

clone size: many
J gene: TRBJ1-1
D gene: NA
V gene: TRBV28
CDR3 length: 14
CDR3 protein: CASSLQGRGTEAFF
CDR3 DNA: TGTGCCAGCAGTTTACAGGGGAGAGGCACTGAAGCTTTCTTT

clone size: NA
J gene: TRBJ2-5
D gene: TRBD2
V gene: TRBV4-2
CDR3 length: 18
CDR3 protein: CASSLLAGALGTQETQYF
CDR3 DNA: TGTGCCAGCAGCCTACTAGCGGGGGCCCTGGGGACTCAAGAGACCCAGTACTTC

clone size: NA
J gene: TRBJ2-3
D gene: NA
V gene: TRBV20-1
CDR3 length: 15
CDR3 protein: CSAPLRGSSTDTQYF
CDR3 DNA: TGCAGTGCCCCATTACGGGGTTCCAGCACAGATACGCAGTATTTT

clone size: NA
J gene: TRBJ1-2
D gene: NA
V gene: TRBV14
CDR3 length: 13
CDR3 protein: CASSLPGDYGYTF
CDR3 DNA: TGTGCCAGCAGCCTCCCGGGAGACTATGGCTACACCTTC

clone size: few
J gene: TRBJ2-7
D gene: TRBD1
V gene: TRBV5-6
CDR3 length: 12
CDR3 protein: CASSFDRAEQYF
CDR3 DNA: TGTGCCAGCAGCTTCGACAGGGCCGAGCAGTACTTC

clone size: few
J gene: TRBJ1-6
D gene: NA
V gene: TRBV7-9
CDR3 length: 13
CDR3 protein: CASSLSGNSPLHF
CDR3 DNA: TGTGCCAGCAGCTTAAGTGGGAATTCACCCCTCCACTTT

clone size: few
J gene: TRBJ2-1
D gene: NA
V gene: TRBV4-2
CDR3 length: 19
CDR3 protein: CASSQTSRGSNYPYNEQFF
CDR3 DNA: TGTGCCAGCAGCCAAACCTCACGGGGGAGCAACTACCCCTACAATGAGCAGTTCTTC

clone size: few
J gene: TRBJ2-5
D gene: TRBD1
V gene: TRBV4-2
CDR3 length: 17
CDR3 protein: CASSQGGQGIWKETQYF
CDR3 DNA: TGTGCCAGCAGCCAAGGGGGACAGGGGATATGGAAAGAGACCCAGTACTTC

clone size: many
J gene: TRBJ2-7
D gene: NA
V gene: TRBV7-2
CDR3 length: 14
CDR3 protein: CASSYGGRAYEQYF
CDR3 DNA: TGTGCCAGCAGCTACGGGGGAAGGGCCTACGAGCAGTACTTC

clone size: few
J gene: TRBJ2-7
D gene: TRBD1
V gene: TRBV5-4
CDR3 length: 16
CDR3 protein: CASSGPGTGRPYEQYF
CDR3 DNA: TGTGCCAGCAGCGGACCCGGGACAGGGAGGCCCTACGAGCAGTACTTC

clone size: few
J gene: TRBJ2-7
D gene: NA
V gene: TRBV29-1
CDR3 length: 12
CDR3 protein: CSVADSSYEQYF
CDR3 DNA: TGCAGCGTTGCTGACAGTTCCTACGAGCAGTACTTC

clone size: NA
J gene: TRBJ2-3
D gene: TRBD1
V gene: TRBV7-2
CDR3 length: 14
CDR3 protein: CASSPNYRGDTQYF
CDR3 DNA: TGTGCCAGCAGCCCTAACTACAGGGGAGATACGCAGTATTTT

clone size: once
J gene: TRBJ1-5
D gene: NA
V gene: TRBV4-1
CDR3 length: 17
CDR3 protein: CASSQEAGPHSNQPQHF
CDR3 DNA: TGCGCCAGCAGCCAAGAAGCAGGGCCGCATAGCAATCAGCCCCAGCATTTT

clone size: few
J gene: TRBJ1-1
D gene: NA
V gene: TRBV7-9
CDR3 length: 17
CDR3 protein: CASSSPQTGPLNTEAFF
CDR3 DNA: TGTGCCAGCAGCTCCCCTCAAACAGGGCCCTTGAACACTGAAGCTTTCTTT

clone size: NA
J gene: TRBJ1-1
D gene: TRBD1
V gene: TRBV12-3/TRBV12-4
CDR3 length: 19
CDR3 protein: CASSLPGGTGGVMNTEAFF
CDR3 DNA: TGTGCCAGCAGTTTACCAGGCGGGACAGGGGGCGTCATGAACACTGAAGCTTTCTTT

clone size: many
J gene: TRBJ2-7
D gene: TRBD2
V gene: TRBV6-6
CDR3 length: 16
CDR3 protein: CASREAGGLRVYEQYF
CDR3 DNA: TGTGCCAGCCGCGAGGCGGGGGGCCTCCGCGTCTACGAGCAGTACTTC

clone size: NA
J gene: TRBJ1-4
D gene: TRBD1
V gene: TRBV3-1
CDR3 length: 15
CDR3 protein: CASSLPGRGNEKLFF
CDR3 DNA: TGTGCCAGCAGCCTCCCGGGCAGGGGGAATGAAAAACTGTTTTTT

clone size: few
J gene: TRBJ2-5
D gene: NA
V gene: TRBV25-1
CDR3 length: 14
CDR3 protein: CASLGALGAETQYF
CDR3 DNA: TGTGCCAGCCTGGGGGCGCTTGGTGCAGAGACCCAGTACTTC

clone size: many
J gene: TRBJ1-5
D gene: NA
V gene: TRBV6-6
CDR3 length: 15
CDR3 protein: CASSQTGALNQPQHF
CDR3 DNA: TGTGCCAGCAGTCAGACCGGGGCCCTCAATCAGCCCCAGCATTTT

clone size: few
J gene: TRBJ1-1
D gene: NA
V gene: TRBV9
CDR3 length: 13
CDR3 protein: CASSVAKYTEAFF
CDR3 DNA: TGTGCCAGCAGCGTAGCAAAGTACACTGAAGCTTTCTTT

clone size: many
J gene: TRBJ2-7
D gene: TRBD1
V gene: TRBV28
CDR3 length: 14
CDR3 protein: CASSPSGQGYEQYF
CDR3 DNA: TGTGCCAGCAGTCCCTCGGGACAGGGTTACGAGCAGTACTTC

clone size: few
J gene: TRBJ2-3
D gene: NA
V gene: TRBV7-2
CDR3 length: 14
CDR3 protein: CASSLAQDADTQYF
CDR3 DNA: TGTGCCAGCAGCTTAGCTCAAGACGCGGATACGCAGTATTTT

clone size: few
J gene: TRBJ2-7
D gene: TRBD1
V gene: TRBV6-1
CDR3 length: 12
CDR3 protein: CAGTGPTYEQYF
CDR3 DNA: TGTGCCGGGACAGGGCCGACCTACGAGCAGTACTTC

clone size: NA
J gene: TRBJ1-2
D gene: NA
V gene: TRBV6-2/TRBV6-3
CDR3 length: 14
CDR3 protein: CASSYSGRPLTNTF
CDR3 DNA: TGTGCCAGCAGTTACTCTGGGCGACCCCTAACGAATACCTTC

clone size: NA
J gene: TRBJ1-1
D gene: NA
V gene: TRBV7-6
CDR3 length: 15
CDR3 protein: CASSPGDIGLPEAFF
CDR3 DNA: TGTGCCAGCAGCCCAGGGGACATTGGTCTCCCTGAAGCTTTCTTT

clone size: many
J gene: TRBJ2-7
D gene: NA
V gene: TRBV20-1
CDR3 length: 13
CDR3 protein: CSAELSREGEQYF
CDR3 DNA: TGCAGTGCCGAACTTAGCCGCGAGGGTGAGCAGTACTTC

clone size: many
J gene: TRBJ2-7
D gene: TRBD1
V gene: TRBV20-1
CDR3 length: 14
CDR3 protein: CSASFSGQTYEQYF
CDR3 DNA: TGCAGTGCTAGTTTTTCGGGACAGACCTACGAGCAGTACTTC

clone size: NA
J gene: TRBJ2-7
D gene: NA
V gene: TRBV20-1
CDR3 length: 15
CDR3 protein: CSARDPTSPWYEQYF
CDR3 DNA: TGCAGTGCTAGAGATCCAACTAGCCCTTGGTACGAGCAGTACTTC

clone size: NA
J gene: TRBJ2-7
D gene: TRBD2
V gene: TRBV7-3
CDR3 length: 13
CDR3 protein: CASSFRGGYEQYF
CDR3 DNA: TGTGCCAGCAGCTTCCGGGGAGGGTACGAGCAGTACTTC

clone size: few
J gene: TRBJ2-1
D gene: TRBD2
V gene: TRBV2
CDR3 length: 19
CDR3 protein: CASSPTSGRWASSYNEQFF
CDR3 DNA: TGTGCCAGCAGTCCTACTAGCGGGAGATGGGCAAGCTCCTACAATGAGCAGTTCTTC

clone size: NA
J gene: TRBJ2-1
D gene: TRBD2
V gene: TRBV2
CDR3 length: 14
CDR3 protein: CASSEGLAGGEQFF
CDR3 DNA: TGTGCCAGCAGTGAGGGACTAGCGGGAGGTGAGCAGTTCTTC

clone size: few
J gene: TRBJ2-2
D gene: NA
V gene: TRBV4-1
CDR3 length: 10
CDR3 protein: CASEGGELFF
CDR3 DNA: TGCGCCAGCGAAGGCGGGGAGCTGTTTTTT

clone size: few
J gene: TRBJ1-2
D gene: TRBD1
V gene: TRBV6-4
CDR3 length: 14
CDR3 protein: CASSRTGGDYGYTF
CDR3 DNA: TGTGCCAGCAGCCGGACAGGGGGAGACTATGGCTACACCTTC